Shown below are 24 T cell receptor beta chains from a single sample sequenced in a study of blood T cell repertoires in COVID-19. Sequenced by immunoSEQ multiplex PCR; TCRdb stores in-frame clones only, minus some. The table records approximately 440,000 clones, around 89% of them present only once. The sample comprised peripheral blood. These receptors were taken from a woman between 50 and 59 years old with COVID-19, enrolled during active disease.

The chain links TRBV5-1 to TRBJ1-4; 8 nucleotides agree with TRBD1. The CDR3 spans 14 residues. V gave up 8 bases and J gave up 7 bases; unmatched junction bases: 10. Germline-derived CDR1 and CDR2 are SGHRS and YFSETQ. CDR3 coding DNA: TGCGCCAGTCGTATGACAGGGGAGTCTGAAAAACTGTTTTTT. This sequence encodes CASRMTGESEKLFF.

The chain uses TRBV7-9 and TRBJ2-7; D may be TRBD1 (5 bases). CDR1 SEHNR and CDR2 FQNEAQ come from the germline V gene (reference sequence). Trimming shortened V by 5 bases and J by 5 bases, and 19 bases separated the two germline ends. CDR3 length equals 15 residues. In DNA form, the CDR3 reads TGTGCCAGCAGCCCCGGGCAGGGTGCAACTCACGAGCAGTACTTC. Amino acid sequence: CASSPGQGATHEQYF.

The V and J genes are TRBV30 and TRBJ1-4, with a possible D match to TRBD1 (5 bases). Germline CDR1 and CDR2: GTSNPN and SVGIG (reference sequence). Deletions cut 5 bases from V and 8 bases from J, with 21 bases between. There are 15 residues in the CDR3. The CDR3 DNA is TGTGCCTGGGGGGAGGGACCCTCTTCCGGGGAAAAACTGTTTTTT. Its protein is CAWGEGPSSGEKLFF.

This chain connects TRBV3-1 (or the pseudogene TRBV3-2) to TRBJ2-1; D possibly corresponds to TRBD1 (6 bases). CDR3 length: 16 amino acids. Looked up from germline, CDR1 is LGHDT and CDR2 is YNNKEL (reference sequence). V was clipped by 4 bases and J by 9 bases, with 22 bases between them. CDR3: CASSPPRGFPQGEQFF. The CDR3 nucleotides read TGTGCCAGCAGCCCGCCGAGGGGTTTCCCACAGGGTGAGCAGTTCTTC.

The chain carries TRBV13 and TRBJ1-1; no definite D call. There are 14 residues in the CDR3. Per the germline V gene, CDR1 is PRHDT and CDR2 is FYEKMQ (reference sequence). V was clipped by 2 bases and J by 4 bases, with 11 bases between them. The CDR3 region is CASSLRGLGTEAFF. The CDR3 nucleotides read TGTGCCAGCAGCTTAAGAGGGTTAGGCACTGAAGCTTTCTTT. Using reference TRBV13 and TRBJ1-1 for the parts outside the CDR3, the full variable domain is AAGVIQSPRHLIKEKRETATLKCYPIPRHDTVYWYQQGPGQDPQFLISFYEKMQSDKGSIPDRFSAQQFSDYHSELNMSSLELGDSALYFCASSLRGLGTEAFFGQGTRLTVV.

This chain links TRBV12-3 or TRBV12-4 with TRBJ2-1, with 7 bases aligning to TRBD2. This CDR3 has 13 residues. The junction had 4 bases not matched to a gene; V was cut back by 3 bases and J by 8 bases. The CDR3 DNA sequence: TGTGCCAGCAGTTTGCCAGGGAGGGATGAGCAGTTCTTC. Translated, it gives CASSLPGRDEQFF.

The chain carries TRBV7-9 and TRBJ1-2, with D uncertain. V was pared by 0 bases and J by 5 bases, with 10 bases between. Germline CDR1 and CDR2: SEHNR and FQNEAQ (reference sequence). The CDR3 contains 14 residues. CDR3 DNA sequence: TGTGCCAGCAGCTTAGCGGTTGGAGGGTATGGCTACACCTTC. This sequence encodes CASSLAVGGYGYTF.

A single count supports this clone. V is TRBV20-1 and J is TRBJ2-5, with 10 bases identical to TRBD2. The J segment lost 5 bases and the V segment lost 6 bases, leaving 12 bases of the junction unmatched. Looked up from germline, CDR1 is DFQATT and CDR2 is SNEGSKA (reference sequence). The CDR3 has 15 residues. Written as DNA, the CDR3 is TGCAGTGCCAGTAAGGAGCGGGGGGGCCGTGAGACCCAGTACTTC. Its translation is CSASKERGGRETQYF.

V gene TRBV6-1 combines with J gene TRBJ2-3; D may be TRBD1 (5 bases). Germline V gives CDR1 MNHNS, CDR2 SASEGT. The CDR3 has 14 residues. V dropped 2 bases and J dropped 1 base, with 7 bases sitting between them. CDR3 region: CASSEQGGTDTQYF. The DNA for the CDR3 is TGTGCCAGCAGTGAACAGGGTGGCACAGATACGCAGTATTTT.

V gene TRBV5-5 combines with J gene TRBJ1-2; no clear D gene. Per the germline V gene, CDR1 is SGHKS and CDR2 is YYEKEE (reference sequence). This CDR3 is 14 amino acids long. Trimming cost V 4 bases and J 0 bases, with 10 bases left between them. CDR3 protein: CASSPRVPNYGYTF. The CDR3 DNA reads as TGTGCCAGCAGCCCGAGAGTCCCTAACTATGGCTACACCTTC.

The chain is built from TRBV2 and TRBJ2-3, with 8 bases identical to TRBD2. This CDR3 has 14 residues. Losses at the gene ends were 7 bases for V and 5 bases for J; bases not matched to a gene: 8. Germline V gene data show CDR1 as SNHLY and CDR2 as FYNNEI. CDR3 DNA: TGTGCCAGCAAACGTCGGGGGGGGGTAGATACGCAGTATTTT. It is translated as CASKRRGGVDTQYF.

The chain is built from TRBV5-1 and TRBJ2-7; 8 bases agree with TRBD1. V was clipped by 0 bases and J by 3 bases; unmatched bases: 5. Germline-derived CDR1 and CDR2 are SGHRS and YFSETQ. The CDR3 spans 15 residues. The CDR3 bases are TGCGCCAGCAGCTTGGCCCCGACAGGGGACTACGAGCAGTACTTC. Its protein product is CASSLAPTGDYEQYF.

This chain links TRBV7-9 with TRBJ2-3, with TRBD1 matching 11 bases. The trim removed 4 bases at V and 5 bases at J, leaving 2 bases unmatched. Germline-derived CDR1 and CDR2 are SEHNR and FQNEAQ (reference sequence). The CDR3 loop spans 14 amino acids. The CDR3 DNA reads TGTGCCAGCAGCTCCGGGACAGGGGGAGATACGCAGTATTTT. Its protein product is CASSSGTGGDTQYF. The complete variable domain, with remaining parts taken from reference TRBV7-9 and TRBJ2-3, reads DTGVSQNPRHKITKRGQNVTFRCDPISEHNRLYWYRQTLGQGPEFLTYFQNEAQLEKSRLLSDRFSAERPKGSFSTLEIQRTEQGDSAMYLCASSSGTGGDTQYFGPGTRLTVL.

This chain links TRBV6-5 with TRBJ1-2; 7 nucleotides match TRBD1. V lost 3 bases, J lost 0 bases, and 1 base stayed unmatched. The CDR3 consists of 14 residues. Germline values: CDR1 MNHEY, CDR2 SVGAGI. The CDR3 DNA is TGTGCCAGCAGTTATGGGACAGCTAACTATGGCTACACCTTC. Its protein product is CASSYGTANYGYTF.

This sequence joins TRBV30 and TRBJ1-6; TRBD1 agrees at 8 bases. CDR3 length: 13 residues. V shed 5 bases and J 9 bases; nucleotides not matched to a gene: 6. The germline CDR1 and CDR2 sequences are GTSNPN and SVGIG (reference sequence). CDR3 sequence (DNA): TGTGCCTGGCGACAGGGGAAGGGTTCACCCCTCCACTTT. Its translation: CAWRQGKGSPLHF.

This clone was seen only a few times. The chain joins TRBV7-2 to TRBJ1-3; a possible D gene is TRBD1 (5 bases). The CDR3 covers 15 residues. Trimming left V 5 bases short and J 2 bases short, with 13 bases between. CDR1 SGHTA and CDR2 FQGNSA come from the germline V gene. CDR3 amino acids: CASSTLGGAGNTIYF. CDR3 sequence (DNA): TGTGCCAGCAGCACCCTCGGGGGTGCTGGAAACACCATATATTTT.

The chain has TRBV9 and TRBJ1-2; D not resolved. The V end lost 3 bases, the J end lost 3 bases, and 9 bases lay between the germline ends. The CDR3 covers 13 residues. The germline CDR1 and CDR2 sequences are SGDLS and YYNGEE. The CDR3 nucleotides read TGTGCCAGCAGCGCCGAGCCTGACTATGGCTACACCTTC. This translates into CASSAEPDYGYTF.

The chain is built from TRBV10-2 and TRBJ2-7, with 9 bases matching TRBD1. The CDR3 is 13 residues long. CDR1 is WSHSY and CDR2 is SAAADI in the germline V gene. Trimming removed 7 bases from V and 6 bases from J; junction bases left unmatched: 7. The CDR3 region has the DNA TGCGCCAGCACTGCGACAGGGGGATCCGAGCAGTACTTC. This translates into CASTATGGSEQYF.

In nucleotides, the CDR3 is TGTGCCAGCAGCTTTCGAGGGGGTGCTGGTGAAAAACTGTTTTTT. Protein product: CASSFRGGAGEKLFF. The chain employs TRBV9 and TRBJ1-4, with a weak D call TRBD1 (6 bases). The CDR3 has 15 amino acids. Between the trimmed V and J ends, which lost 4 bases and 7 bases, there was a span of 17 bases. The V gene's germline CDR1 is SGDLS and CDR2 YYNGEE.

Points on this clone: Within the sample, other DNA sequences also encode this same CDR3. The rearrangement uses TRBV5-1 and TRBJ1-1; no firm D call. Germline CDR1 SGHRS, CDR2 YFSETQ. The CDR3 runs 14 residues. Trimming left V 0 bases short and J 1 base short, with 7 bases between. CDR3 DNA: TGCGCCAGCAGCTTGGACTTCTCGAACACTGAAGCTTTCTTT. Its protein product is CASSLDFSNTEAFF.

This clone was counted once. This chain uses TRBV3-1 (or the pseudogene TRBV3-2) with TRBJ1-2; unclear D gene. V shed 3 bases and J shed 8 bases, with 16 bases lying between them. The CDR3 covers 14 residues. The germline V gene has CDR1 LGHDT and CDR2 YNNKEL (reference sequence). The CDR3 DNA reads TGTGCCAGCAGCCAGAGGGCCGTCAGAGGGGGCTACACCTTC. It translates to CASSQRAVRGGYTF.

V and J are TRBV19 and TRBJ2-7; 7 nucleotides align to TRBD1. CDR1 and CDR2 (germline): LNHDA, SQIVND (reference sequence). This CDR3 has 14 amino acids. V dropped 5 bases and J dropped 3; count of bases not matched to a gene: 7. CDR3 amino acids: CASSAPGQFYEQYF. In DNA form, the CDR3 reads TGTGCCAGTAGTGCCCCGGGACAGTTCTACGAGCAGTACTTC. The whole variable domain, filled in from reference TRBV19 and TRBJ2-7, reads DGGITQSPKYLFRKEGQNVTLSCEQNLNHDAMYWYRQDPGQGLRLIYYSQIVNDFQKGDIAEGYSVSREKKESFPLTVTSAQKNPTAFYLCASSAPGQFYEQYFGPGTRLTVT.

The chain couples TRBV5-6 to TRBJ2-1, with D possibly TRBD2 on 5 matching bases. V lost 4 bases, J lost 9 bases, and 20 bases lay in between. This CDR3 contains 15 residues. The germline V gene has CDR1 SGHDT and CDR2 YYEEEE. The CDR3 nucleotides read TGTGCCAGCAGCAAAACACCCTCGGCCGCGGGTGAGCAGTTCTTC. This gives the protein CASSKTPSAAGEQFF. The whole variable domain, remainder taken from reference TRBV5-6 and TRBJ2-1, is DAGVTQSPTHLIKTRGQQVTLRCSPKSGHDTVSWYQQALGQGPQFIFQYYEEEERQRGNFPDRFSGHQFPNYSSELNVNALLLGDSALYLCASSKTPSAAGEQFFGPGTRLTVL.

The chain employs TRBV5-1 and TRBJ1-2; D not certain. The germline CDR1 and CDR2 sequences are SGHRS and YFSETQ. The CDR3 extends over 17 amino acids. Trimming removed 4 bases at V and 0 bases at J, with 19 bases between. The CDR3 DNA is TGCGCCAGCAGCCCCTCGGGAGGTGGACGGGCTAACTATGGCTACACCTTC. Translated, it gives CASSPSGGGRANYGYTF.